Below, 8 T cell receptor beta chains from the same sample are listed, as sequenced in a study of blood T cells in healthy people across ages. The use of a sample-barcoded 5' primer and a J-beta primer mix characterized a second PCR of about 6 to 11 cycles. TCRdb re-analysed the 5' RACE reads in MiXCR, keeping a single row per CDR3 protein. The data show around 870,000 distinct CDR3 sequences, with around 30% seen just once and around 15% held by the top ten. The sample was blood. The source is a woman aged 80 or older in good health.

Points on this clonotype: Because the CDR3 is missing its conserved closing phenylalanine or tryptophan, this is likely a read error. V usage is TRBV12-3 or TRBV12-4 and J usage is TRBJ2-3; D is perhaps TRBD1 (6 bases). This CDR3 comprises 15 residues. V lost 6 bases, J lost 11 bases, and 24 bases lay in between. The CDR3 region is CASRTTGVRTDVQYS. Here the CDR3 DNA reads TGTGCCAGCAGAACGACAGGAGTGCGCACAGATGTGCAGTATTCT.

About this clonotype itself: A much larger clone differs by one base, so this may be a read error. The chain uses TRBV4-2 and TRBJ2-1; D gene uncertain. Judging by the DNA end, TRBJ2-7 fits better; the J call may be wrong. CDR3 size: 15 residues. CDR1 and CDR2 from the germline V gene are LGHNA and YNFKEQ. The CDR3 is CASSQDGRSYNEQYF. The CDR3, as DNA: TGTGCCAGCAGCCAAGACGGGCGATCTTACAATGAGCAGTACTTC.

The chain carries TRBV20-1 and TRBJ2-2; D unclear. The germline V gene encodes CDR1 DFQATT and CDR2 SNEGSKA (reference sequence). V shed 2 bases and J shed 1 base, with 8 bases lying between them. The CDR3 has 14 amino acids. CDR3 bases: TGCAGTGCTAGAAATAGGCAGAACACCGGGGAGCTGTTTTTT. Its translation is CSARNRQNTGELFF.

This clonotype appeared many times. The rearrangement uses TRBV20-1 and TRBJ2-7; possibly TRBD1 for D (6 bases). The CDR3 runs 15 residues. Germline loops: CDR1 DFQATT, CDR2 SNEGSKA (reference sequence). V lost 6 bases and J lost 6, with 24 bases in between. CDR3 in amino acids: CSASGSGVRRGEQYF. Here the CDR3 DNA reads TGCAGTGCCTCCGGGTCAGGGGTGCGCCGTGGCGAGCAGTACTTC.

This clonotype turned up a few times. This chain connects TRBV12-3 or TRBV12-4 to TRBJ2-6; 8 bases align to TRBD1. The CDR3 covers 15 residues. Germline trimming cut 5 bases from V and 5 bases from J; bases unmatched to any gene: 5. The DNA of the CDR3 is TGTGCCAGCAGTCTCAGGGGGCGCTGGGCCAACGTCCTGACTTTC. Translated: CASSLRGRWANVLTF.

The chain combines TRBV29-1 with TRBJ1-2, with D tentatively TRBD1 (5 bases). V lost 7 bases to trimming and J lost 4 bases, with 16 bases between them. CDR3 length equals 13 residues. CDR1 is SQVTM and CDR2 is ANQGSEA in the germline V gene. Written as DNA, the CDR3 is TGCAGCGCCACCGAGGGGCTCGGCTATGGCTACACCTTC. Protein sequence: CSATEGLGYGYTF. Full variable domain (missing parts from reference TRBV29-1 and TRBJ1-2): SAVISQKPSRDICQRGTSLTIQCQVDSQVTMMFWYRQQPGQSLTLIATANQGSEATYESGFVIDKFPISRPNLTFSTLTVSNMSPEDSSIYLCSATEGLGYGYTFGSGTRLTVV.

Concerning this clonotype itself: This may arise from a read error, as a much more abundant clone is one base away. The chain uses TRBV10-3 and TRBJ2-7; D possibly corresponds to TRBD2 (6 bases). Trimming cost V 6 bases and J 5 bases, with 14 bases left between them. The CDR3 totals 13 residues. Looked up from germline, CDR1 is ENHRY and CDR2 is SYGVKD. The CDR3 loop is CAIREGRSDEQYF. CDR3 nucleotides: TGTGCCATCAGGGAGGGTCGATCCGACGAGCAGTACTTC.

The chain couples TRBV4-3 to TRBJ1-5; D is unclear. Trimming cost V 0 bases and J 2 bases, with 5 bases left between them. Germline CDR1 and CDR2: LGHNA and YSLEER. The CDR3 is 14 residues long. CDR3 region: CASSQDSGNQPQHF. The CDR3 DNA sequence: TGCGCCAGCAGCCAAGATTCAGGCAATCAGCCCCAGCATTTT.